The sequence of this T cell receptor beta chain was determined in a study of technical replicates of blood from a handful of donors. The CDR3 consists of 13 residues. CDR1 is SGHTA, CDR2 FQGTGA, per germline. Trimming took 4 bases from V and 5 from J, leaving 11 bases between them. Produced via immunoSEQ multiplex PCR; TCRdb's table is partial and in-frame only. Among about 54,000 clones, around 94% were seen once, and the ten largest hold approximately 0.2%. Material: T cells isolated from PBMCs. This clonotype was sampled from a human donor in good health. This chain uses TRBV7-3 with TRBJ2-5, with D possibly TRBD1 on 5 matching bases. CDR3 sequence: CASSSGWKETQYF. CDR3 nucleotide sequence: TGTGCCAGCAGCTCAGGGTGGAAGGAGACCCAGTACTTC. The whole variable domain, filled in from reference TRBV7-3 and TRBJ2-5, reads GAGVSQTPSNKVTEKGKYVELRCDPISGHTALYWYRQSLGQGPEFLIYFQGTGAADDSGLPNDRFFAVRPEGSVSTLKIQRTERGDSAVYLCASSSGWKETQYFGPGTRLLVL.